What follows are 7 T cell receptor beta chains derived from one specimen sequenced in a study of T cell responses to AZD1222 COVID-19 vaccine (dated by TCRdb to about 2021). The sample's time point, from its label and the paper: baseline before first vaccination. The library came from the immunoSEQ multiplex PCR assay. As stored in TCRdb, this immuneACCESS dataset retains in-frame rearrangements with V and J assigned. A fraction of the clones does not appear; measured against another copy, unresolved V genes explain less than half of the discrepancy, and the remainder lacks a known reason. Counted in this sample were about 96,000 clones; 80% to 90% of them appeared once. Together, the top ten hold more than 1.5% of the sample. The sequencing used peripheral blood, collected on day 0 of AZD1222 vaccination. All receptors derive from an adult in good health.

The chain has TRBV5-6 and TRBJ2-2; 8 bases match TRBD2. With 5 bases clipped from V and 1 base from J, the junction kept 7 bases outside the gene matches. Germline CDR1 reads SGHDT; CDR2 reads YYEEEE. The CDR3 is made up of 16 amino acids. CDR3 residues: CASRRGAFMNTGELFF. CDR3 nucleotides: TGTGCCAGCAGGCGGGGGGCCTTCATGAACACCGGGGAGCTGTTTTTT.

The chain joins TRBV12-3 or TRBV12-4 to TRBJ1-1; D unclear. V was clipped by 6 bases and J by 11 bases, with 19 bases between them. CDR3 length: 13 residues. CDR3 sequence (DNA): TGTGCCAGCAGCCAACACCGGCCGCCCTGGGCTTTCTTT. Translated, it gives CASSQHRPPWAFF.

The sample holds a few counts of this clone. The CDR3 loop reads CASSPTTGADEKLFF. In DNA, the CDR3 is TGTGCCAGCAGCCCAACGACAGGGGCGGATGAAAAACTGTTTTTT. The rearrangement uses TRBV5-4 and TRBJ1-4, with 8 bases identical to TRBD1. Germline loops: CDR1 SGHNT, CDR2 YYREEE (reference sequence). There are 15 residues in the CDR3. V lost 4 bases, J lost 6 bases, and 8 bases stayed unmatched.

The V call is TRBV4-3, the J call TRBJ2-7, with TRBD2 identical over 8 bases. CDR3 length equals 15 residues. Germline V gene lookup returns CDR1 LGHNA and CDR2 YSLEER. V shed 4 bases, J shed 3 bases, and the junction held 8 bases outside the gene matches. CDR3: CASSLSGGDVYEQYF. Written as DNA, the CDR3 is TGCGCCAGCAGCCTAAGCGGGGGTGATGTCTACGAGCAGTACTTC.

This clone occurred once. The chain employs TRBV6-5 and TRBJ1-6; possibly TRBD1 for D (5 bases). Trimming took off 7 bases at V and 10 bases at J, with 17 bases between the two ends. CDR3 length: 14 amino acids. The germline gives CDR1 MNHEY, CDR2 SVGAGI. The CDR3 reads CASTAGGAGSPLHF. In DNA form, the CDR3 reads TGTGCCAGCACTGCCGGAGGGGCTGGATCACCCCTCCACTTT.

The chain has TRBV29-1 and TRBJ1-1, with D perhaps matching TRBD1 (6 bases). Trimming cost V 7 bases and J 4 bases, with 16 bases left between them. The CDR3 extends over 13 amino acids. The germline V gene has CDR1 SQVTM and CDR2 ANQGSEA. The CDR3 reads CSAGEAQRTEAFF. CDR3 in DNA: TGCAGCGCAGGGGAGGCTCAGCGCACTGAAGCTTTCTTT.

The chain employs TRBV7-8 and TRBJ1-5, with no clear D. The CDR3 has 18 amino acids. Trimming pared 4 bases from V and 0 bases from J, leaving 19 bases between. Germline V gene lookup returns CDR1 SGHVS and CDR2 FQNEAQ. As DNA, the CDR3 is TGTGCCAGCAGCTCTCACTTGATCGGAGGAGATAGCAATCAGCCCCAGCATTTT. Its protein product is CASSSHLIGGDSNQPQHF.